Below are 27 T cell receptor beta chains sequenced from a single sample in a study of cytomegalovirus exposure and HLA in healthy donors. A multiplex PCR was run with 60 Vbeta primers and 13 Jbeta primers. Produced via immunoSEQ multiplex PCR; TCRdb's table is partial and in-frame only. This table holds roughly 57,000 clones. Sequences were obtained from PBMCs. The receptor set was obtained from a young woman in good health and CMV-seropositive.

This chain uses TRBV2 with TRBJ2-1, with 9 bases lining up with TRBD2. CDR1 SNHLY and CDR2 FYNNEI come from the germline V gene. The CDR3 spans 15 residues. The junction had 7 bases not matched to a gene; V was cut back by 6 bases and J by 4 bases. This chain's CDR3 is CASRPTAGGYNEQFF. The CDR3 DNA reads TGTGCCAGCAGGCCGACAGCGGGAGGTTACAATGAGCAGTTCTTC. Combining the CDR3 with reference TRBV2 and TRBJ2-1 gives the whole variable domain EPEVTQTPSHQVTQMGQEVILRCVPISNHLYFYWYRQILGQKVEFLVSFYNNEISEKSEIFDDQFSVERPDGSNFTLKIRSTKLEDSAMYFCASRPTAGGYNEQFFGPGTRLTVL.

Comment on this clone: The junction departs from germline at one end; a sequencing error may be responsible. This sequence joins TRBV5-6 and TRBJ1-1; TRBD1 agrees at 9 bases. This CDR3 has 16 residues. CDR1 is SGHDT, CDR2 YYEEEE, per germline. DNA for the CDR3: TGTGCCAGCAGCTTGTGGGGACAGGGCCCGAACACTGAAGATTTCTTT. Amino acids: CASSLWGQGPNTEDFF.

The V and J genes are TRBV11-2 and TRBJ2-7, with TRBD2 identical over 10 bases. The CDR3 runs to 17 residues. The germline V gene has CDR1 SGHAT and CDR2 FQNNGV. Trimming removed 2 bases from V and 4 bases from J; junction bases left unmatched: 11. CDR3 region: CASSLFIQRGGWYEQYF. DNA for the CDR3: TGTGCCAGCAGCTTATTTATCCAGCGGGGGGGCTGGTACGAGCAGTACTTC. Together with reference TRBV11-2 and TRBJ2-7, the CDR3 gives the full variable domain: EAGVAQSPRYKIIEKRQSVAFWCNPISGHATLYWYQQILGQGPKLLIQFQNNGVVDDSQLPKDRFSAERLKGVDSTLKIQPAKLEDSAVYLCASSLFIQRGGWYEQYFGPGTRLTVT.

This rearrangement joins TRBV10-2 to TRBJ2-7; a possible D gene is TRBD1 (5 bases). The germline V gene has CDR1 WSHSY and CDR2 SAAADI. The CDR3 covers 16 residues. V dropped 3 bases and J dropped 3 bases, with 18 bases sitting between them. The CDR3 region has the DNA TGCGCCAGCAGTGAACCTAATCAGGGTCCCGACTACGAGCAGTACTTC. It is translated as CASSEPNQGPDYEQYF.

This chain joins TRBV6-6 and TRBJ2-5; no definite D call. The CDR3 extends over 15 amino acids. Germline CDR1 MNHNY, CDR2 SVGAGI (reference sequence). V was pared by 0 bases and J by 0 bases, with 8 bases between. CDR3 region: CASSYSLADQETQYF. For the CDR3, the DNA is TGTGCCAGCAGTTACTCACTGGCGGACCAAGAGACCCAGTACTTC.

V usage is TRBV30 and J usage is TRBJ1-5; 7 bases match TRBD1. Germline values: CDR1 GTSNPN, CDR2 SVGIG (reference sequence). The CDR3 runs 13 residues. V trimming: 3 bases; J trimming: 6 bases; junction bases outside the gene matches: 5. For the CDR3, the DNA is TGTGCCTGGAGCCAAGGACAGGCTCAGCCCCAGCATTTT. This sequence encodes CAWSQGQAQPQHF.

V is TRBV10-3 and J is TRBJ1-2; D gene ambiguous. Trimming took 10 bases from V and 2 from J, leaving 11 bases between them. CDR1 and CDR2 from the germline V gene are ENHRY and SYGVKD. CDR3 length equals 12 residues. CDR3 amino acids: CATLQENYGYTF. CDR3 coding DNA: TGTGCCACCCTGCAGGAAAACTATGGCTACACCTTC.

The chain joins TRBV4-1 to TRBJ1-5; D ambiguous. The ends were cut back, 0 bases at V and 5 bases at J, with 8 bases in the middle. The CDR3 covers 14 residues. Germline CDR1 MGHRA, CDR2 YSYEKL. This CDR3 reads CASSQDSVDQPQHF. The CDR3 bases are TGCGCCAGCAGCCAAGACAGTGTGGATCAGCCCCAGCATTTT.

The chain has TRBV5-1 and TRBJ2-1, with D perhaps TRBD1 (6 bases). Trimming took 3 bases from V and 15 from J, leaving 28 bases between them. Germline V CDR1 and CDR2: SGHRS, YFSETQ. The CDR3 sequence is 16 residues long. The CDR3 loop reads CASSYGTLQQPTPWFF. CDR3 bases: TGCGCCAGCAGCTACGGGACATTACAACAACCAACGCCTTGGTTCTTC. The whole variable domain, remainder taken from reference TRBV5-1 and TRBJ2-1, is KAGVTQTPRYLIKTRGQQVTLSCSPISGHRSVSWYQQTPGQGLQFLFEYFSETQRNKGNFPGRFSGRQFSNSRSEMNVSTLELGDSALYLCASSYGTLQQPTPWFFGPGTRLTVL.

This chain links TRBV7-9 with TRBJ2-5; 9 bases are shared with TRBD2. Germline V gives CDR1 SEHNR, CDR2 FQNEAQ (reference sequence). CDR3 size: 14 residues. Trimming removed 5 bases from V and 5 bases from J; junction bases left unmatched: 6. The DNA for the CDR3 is TGTGCCAGCAGCCCAGGGACTAGCTCGGAGACCCAGTACTTC. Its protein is CASSPGTSSETQYF.

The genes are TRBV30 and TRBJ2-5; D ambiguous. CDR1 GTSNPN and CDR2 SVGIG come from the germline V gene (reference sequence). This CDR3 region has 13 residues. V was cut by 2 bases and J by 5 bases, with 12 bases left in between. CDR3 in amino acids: CAWSQALAETQYF. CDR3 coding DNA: TGTGCCTGGAGTCAGGCCCTCGCGGAGACCCAGTACTTC. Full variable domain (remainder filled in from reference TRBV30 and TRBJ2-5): SQTIHQWPATLVQPVGSPLSLECTVEGTSNPNLYWYRQAAGRGLQLLFYSVGIGQISSEVPQNLSASRPQDRQFILSSKKLLLSDSGFYLCAWSQALAETQYFGPGTRLLVL.

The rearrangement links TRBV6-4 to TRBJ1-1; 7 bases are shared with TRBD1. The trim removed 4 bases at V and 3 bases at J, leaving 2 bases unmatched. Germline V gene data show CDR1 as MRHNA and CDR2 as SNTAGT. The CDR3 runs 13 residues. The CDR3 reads CASSVDRDTEAFF. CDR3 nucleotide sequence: TGTGCCAGCAGTGTCGACAGGGACACTGAAGCTTTCTTT.

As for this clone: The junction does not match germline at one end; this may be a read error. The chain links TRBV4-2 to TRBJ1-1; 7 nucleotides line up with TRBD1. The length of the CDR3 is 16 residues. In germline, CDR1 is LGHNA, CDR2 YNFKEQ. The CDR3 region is CASSHYGTDDSTEDFF. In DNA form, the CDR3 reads TGTGCCAGCAGCCACTACGGGACAGACGACAGTACTGAAGATTTCTTT.

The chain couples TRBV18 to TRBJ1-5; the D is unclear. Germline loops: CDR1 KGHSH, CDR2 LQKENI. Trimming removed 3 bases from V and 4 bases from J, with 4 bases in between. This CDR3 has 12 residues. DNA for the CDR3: TGTGCCAGCTCACCGGAGAATCAGCCCCAGCATTTT. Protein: CASSPENQPQHF. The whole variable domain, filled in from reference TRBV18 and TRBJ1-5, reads NAGVMQNPRHLVRRRGQEARLRCSPMKGHSHVYWYRQLPEEGLKFMVYLQKENIIDESGMPKERFSAEFPKEGPSILRIQQVVRGDSAAYFCASSPENQPQHFGDGTRLSIL.

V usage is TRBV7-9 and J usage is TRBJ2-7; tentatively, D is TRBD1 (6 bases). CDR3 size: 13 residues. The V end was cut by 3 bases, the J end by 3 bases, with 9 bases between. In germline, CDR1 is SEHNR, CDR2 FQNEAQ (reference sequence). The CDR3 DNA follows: TGTGCCAGCAGCTTCCCGACAGGCTACGAGCAGTACTTC. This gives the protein CASSFPTGYEQYF.

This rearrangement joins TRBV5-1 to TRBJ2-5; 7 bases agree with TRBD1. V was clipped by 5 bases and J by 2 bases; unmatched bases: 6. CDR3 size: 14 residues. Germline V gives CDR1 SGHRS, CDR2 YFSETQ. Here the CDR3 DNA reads TGCGCCAGCAGGAGGGACAGCCCGCAAGAGACCCAGTACTTC. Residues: CASRRDSPQETQYF. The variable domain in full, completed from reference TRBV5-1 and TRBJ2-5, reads KAGVTQTPRYLIKTRGQQVTLSCSPISGHRSVSWYQQTPGQGLQFLFEYFSETQRNKGNFPGRFSGRQFSNSRSEMNVSTLELGDSALYLCASRRDSPQETQYFGPGTRLLVL.

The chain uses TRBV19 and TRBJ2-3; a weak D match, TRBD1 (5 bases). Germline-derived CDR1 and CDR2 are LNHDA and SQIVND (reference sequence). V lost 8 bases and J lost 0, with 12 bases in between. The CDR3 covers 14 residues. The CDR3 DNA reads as TGTGCCAGTGGTGGGGCTGCTAGCACAGATACGCAGTATTTT. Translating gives CASGGAASTDTQYF.

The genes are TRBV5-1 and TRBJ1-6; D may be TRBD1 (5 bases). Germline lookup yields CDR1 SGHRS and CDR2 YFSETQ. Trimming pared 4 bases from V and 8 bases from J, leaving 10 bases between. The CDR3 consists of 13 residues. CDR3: CASSLKQDSPLHF. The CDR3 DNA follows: TGCGCCAGCAGCCTAAAACAGGATTCACCCCTCCACTTT.

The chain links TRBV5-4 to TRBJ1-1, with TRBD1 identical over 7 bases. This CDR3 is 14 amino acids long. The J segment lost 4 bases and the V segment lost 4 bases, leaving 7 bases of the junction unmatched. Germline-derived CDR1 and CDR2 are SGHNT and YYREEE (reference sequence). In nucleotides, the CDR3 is TGTGCCAGCAGCCTAGGGACAGTTAGCACTGAAGCTTTCTTT. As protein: CASSLGTVSTEAFF.

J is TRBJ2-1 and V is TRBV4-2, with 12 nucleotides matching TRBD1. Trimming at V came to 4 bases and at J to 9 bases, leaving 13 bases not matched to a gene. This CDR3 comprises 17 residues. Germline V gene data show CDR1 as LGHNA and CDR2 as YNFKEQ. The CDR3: CASSPLLPGQGAGEQFF. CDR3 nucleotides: TGTGCCAGCAGCCCCCTCCTACCGGGACAGGGGGCAGGTGAGCAGTTCTTC.

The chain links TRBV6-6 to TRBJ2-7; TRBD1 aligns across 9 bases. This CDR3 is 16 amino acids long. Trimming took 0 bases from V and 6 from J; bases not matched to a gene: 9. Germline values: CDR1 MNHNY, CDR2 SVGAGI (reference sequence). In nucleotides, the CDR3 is TGTGCCAGCAGTTACTCGGCAGGGACAGGGAGGGGCGAGCAGTACTTC. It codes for CASSYSAGTGRGEQYF.

The CDR3 spells CASEREGLGNTEAFF. The CDR3 nucleotides are TGTGCCAGCGAACGGGAGGGCCTGGGAAACACTGAAGCTTTCTTT. V gene TRBV5-6 combines with J gene TRBJ1-1; D not resolved. The V and J ends lost 7 bases and 2 bases respectively, with 18 bases between them. The CDR3 is 15 residues long. Germline CDR1 reads SGHDT; CDR2 reads YYEEEE.

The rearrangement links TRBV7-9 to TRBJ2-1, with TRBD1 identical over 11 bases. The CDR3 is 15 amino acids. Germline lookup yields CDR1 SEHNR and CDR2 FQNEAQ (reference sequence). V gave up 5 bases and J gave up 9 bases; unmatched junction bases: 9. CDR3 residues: CASSLTGTGGIEQFF. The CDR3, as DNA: TGTGCCAGCAGCCTAACCGGGACAGGGGGAATTGAGCAGTTCTTC.

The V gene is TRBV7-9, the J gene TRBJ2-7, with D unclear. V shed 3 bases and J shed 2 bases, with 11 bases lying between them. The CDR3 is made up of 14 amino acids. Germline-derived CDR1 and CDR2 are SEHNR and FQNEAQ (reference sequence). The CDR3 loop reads CASSFGSRAYEQYF. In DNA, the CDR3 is TGTGCCAGCAGCTTCGGGTCCCGCGCCTACGAGCAGTACTTC.

The CDR3 nucleotides read TGTGCCAGCAGCCTAGGTGAGGCCACTGAAGCTTTCTTT. It specifies CASSLGEATEAFF. The chain joins TRBV5-4 to TRBJ1-1, with unresolved D. Per the germline V gene, CDR1 is SGHNT and CDR2 is YYREEE (reference sequence). Trimming shortened V by 4 bases and J by 4 bases, and 11 bases separated the two germline ends. The CDR3 covers 13 residues.

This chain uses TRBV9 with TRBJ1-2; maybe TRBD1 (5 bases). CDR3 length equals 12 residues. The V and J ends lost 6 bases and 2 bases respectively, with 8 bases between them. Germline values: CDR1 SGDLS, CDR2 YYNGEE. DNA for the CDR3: TGTGCCAGCACAGGGTCCAACTATGGCTACACCTTC. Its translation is CASTGSNYGYTF.

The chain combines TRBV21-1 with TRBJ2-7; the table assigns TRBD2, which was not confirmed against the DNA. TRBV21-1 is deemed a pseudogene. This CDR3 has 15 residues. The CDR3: CASSHPSGSSYEQYF. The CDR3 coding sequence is TGTGCCAGCAGCCATCCTAGCGGGAGTTCCTACGAGCAGTACTTC.